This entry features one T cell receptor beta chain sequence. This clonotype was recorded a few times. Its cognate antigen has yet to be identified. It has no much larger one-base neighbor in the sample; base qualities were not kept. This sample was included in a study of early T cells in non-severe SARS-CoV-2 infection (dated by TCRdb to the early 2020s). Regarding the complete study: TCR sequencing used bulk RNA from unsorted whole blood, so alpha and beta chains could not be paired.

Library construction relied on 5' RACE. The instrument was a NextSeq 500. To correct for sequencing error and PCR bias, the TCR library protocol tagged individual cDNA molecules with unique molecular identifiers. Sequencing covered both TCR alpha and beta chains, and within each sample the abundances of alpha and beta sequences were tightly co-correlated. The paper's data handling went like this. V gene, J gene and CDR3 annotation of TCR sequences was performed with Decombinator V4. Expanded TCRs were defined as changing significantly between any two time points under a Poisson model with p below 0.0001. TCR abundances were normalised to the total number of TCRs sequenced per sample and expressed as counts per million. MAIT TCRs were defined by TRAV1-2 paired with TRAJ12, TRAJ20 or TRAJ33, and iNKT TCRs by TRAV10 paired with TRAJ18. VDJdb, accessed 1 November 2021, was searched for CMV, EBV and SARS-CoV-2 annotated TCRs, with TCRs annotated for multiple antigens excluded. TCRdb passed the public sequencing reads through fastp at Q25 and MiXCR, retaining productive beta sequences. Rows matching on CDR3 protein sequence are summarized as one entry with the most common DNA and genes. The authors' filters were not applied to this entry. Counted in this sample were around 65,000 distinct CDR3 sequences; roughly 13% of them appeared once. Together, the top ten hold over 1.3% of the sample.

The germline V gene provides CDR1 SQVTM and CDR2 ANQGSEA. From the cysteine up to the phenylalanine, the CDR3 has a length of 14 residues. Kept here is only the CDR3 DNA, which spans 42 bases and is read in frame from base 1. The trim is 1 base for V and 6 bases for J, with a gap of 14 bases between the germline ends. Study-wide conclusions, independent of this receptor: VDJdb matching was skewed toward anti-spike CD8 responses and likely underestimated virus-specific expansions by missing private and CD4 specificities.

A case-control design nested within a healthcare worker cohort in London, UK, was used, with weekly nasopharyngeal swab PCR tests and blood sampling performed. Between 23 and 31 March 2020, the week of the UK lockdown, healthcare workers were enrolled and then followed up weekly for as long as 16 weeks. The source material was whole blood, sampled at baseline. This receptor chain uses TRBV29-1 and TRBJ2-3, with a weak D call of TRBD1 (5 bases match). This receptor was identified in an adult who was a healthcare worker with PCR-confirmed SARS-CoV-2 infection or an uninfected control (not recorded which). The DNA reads TGCAGCGTTGAAGGGGGCTCCGTCCGGGATACGCAGTATTTT. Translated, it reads CSVEGGSVRDTQYF.